The 14 T cell receptor beta chains given below trace back to one sample, sequenced in a study of cytomegalovirus exposure and HLA in healthy donors. Profiling relied on immunoSEQ multiplex PCR, and the TCRdb table lists in-frame clones only, not all of them. This sample has about 74,000 clones, with around 94% found just once. The specimen was PBMCs. The receptors stem from a woman younger than 30 in good health and CMV-seropositive.

The chain carries TRBV5-1 and TRBJ2-3, with 12 bases fitting TRBD2. This CDR3 contains 15 residues. Trimming took 4 bases from V and 3 from J; bases not matched to a gene: 3. CDR1 and CDR2 from the germline V gene are SGHRS and YFSETQ. The CDR3 DNA reads as TGCGCCAGCAGCATTCTAGCGGGGGGGACAGATACGCAGTATTTT. It encodes CASSILAGGTDTQYF.

The J gene is TRBJ2-5, the V gene TRBV30; unclear D gene. Germline V gives CDR1 GTSNPN, CDR2 SVGIG (reference sequence). This CDR3 spans 13 amino acids. V lost 0 bases to trimming and J lost 2 bases, with 7 bases between them. For the CDR3, the DNA is TGTGCCTGGAGTGTCGGCAGGCAAGAGACCCAGTACTTC. It translates to CAWSVGRQETQYF.

The chain links TRBV10-3 to TRBJ2-3, with 11 nucleotides matching TRBD2. The CDR3 runs to 15 residues. Germline V gene data show CDR1 as ENHRY and CDR2 as SYGVKD. The junction had 2 bases not matched to a gene; V was cut back by 4 bases and J by 2 bases. The DNA for the CDR3 is TGTGCCATCAGTGCGACTAGCGGGGACACAGATACGCAGTATTTT. Translated: CAISATSGDTDTQYF.

This chain joins TRBV7-4 and TRBJ2-1, with 7 bases that match TRBD2. This CDR3 region has 14 residues. With V trimmed by 4 bases and J by 10 bases, 10 bases remained unmatched. The germline CDR1 and CDR2 sequences are SGHVT and SQSDAQ. CDR3 sequence: CASSSLGTTGEQFF. Here the CDR3 DNA reads TGTGCCAGCAGCTCCCTCGGGACTACAGGCGAGCAGTTCTTC.

This chain joins TRBV4-2 and TRBJ2-1, with D possibly TRBD2 on 6 matching bases. The CDR3 totals 16 residues. The V gene lost 0 bases and the J gene lost 5 bases, with 14 bases spanning the gap. Germline CDR1 is LGHNA and CDR2 is YNFKEQ. This CDR3 reads CASSQEGKRRDNEQFF. Here the CDR3 DNA reads TGTGCCAGCAGCCAAGAAGGCAAACGGAGGGACAATGAGCAGTTCTTC.

The chain uses TRBV5-4 and TRBJ2-2; D unclear. This CDR3 has 15 amino acids. Looked up from germline, CDR1 is SGHNT and CDR2 is YYREEE (reference sequence). V gave up 0 bases and J gave up 0 bases, with 6 bases separating them. This chain's CDR3 is CASSLEPANTGELFF. The CDR3 bases are TGTGCCAGCAGCTTGGAACCGGCGAACACCGGGGAGCTGTTTTTT.

The chain is built from TRBV7-9 and TRBJ2-2; D unclear. Trimming took 4 bases from V and 3 from J, leaving 3 bases between them. This CDR3 contains 12 residues. Germline CDR1 SEHNR, CDR2 FQNEAQ (reference sequence). In nucleotides, the CDR3 is TGTGCCAGCAGCTCCTACACCGGGGAGCTGTTTTTT. Protein: CASSSYTGELFF.

This sequence joins TRBV5-1 and TRBJ2-7; D may be TRBD1 (6 bases). Germline V CDR1 and CDR2: SGHRS, YFSETQ. V was cut by 7 bases and J by 5 bases, with 22 bases left in between. CDR3 size: 15 residues. DNA of the CDR3: TGCGCCAGCTCCCCCTTTTTCAGGGGAGTGGACGAGCAGTACTTC. It translates to CASSPFFRGVDEQYF.

The chain has TRBV6-5 and TRBJ1-1; 7 bases are shared with TRBD1. The length of the CDR3 is 12 residues. CDR1 is MNHEY and CDR2 is SVGAGI in the germline V gene. The V gene end was trimmed by 5 bases and the J gene end by 11 bases; junction bases not matched to a gene: 8. Written as DNA, the CDR3 is TGTGCCAGCAGTGGGACGACAGGGCTGGCTTTCTTT. Translated, it gives CASSGTTGLAFF.

This clone was detected only once. V gene TRBV11-3 combines with J gene TRBJ2-1; 10 nucleotides match TRBD2. The length of the CDR3 is 15 residues. Trimming at V came to 5 bases and at J to 4 bases, leaving 5 bases not matched to a gene. CDR1 SGHNT and CDR2 YENEEA come from the germline V gene. Written as DNA, the CDR3 is TGTGCCAGCAGCCTCGCTAGCGGGGGATACAATGAGCAGTTCTTC. Its protein is CASSLASGGYNEQFF.

The CDR3 DNA reads TGTGCCAGCAACATCCACCCCGCAGATACGCAGTATTTT. It specifies CASNIHPADTQYF. V gene TRBV2 combines with J gene TRBJ2-3, with D unresolved. This CDR3 spans 13 amino acids. The V gene lost 7 bases and the J gene lost 4 bases, with 12 bases spanning the gap. Germline CDR1 reads SNHLY; CDR2 reads FYNNEI.

The V gene is TRBV29-1, the J gene TRBJ2-2, with 9 bases that match TRBD2. The trim removed 5 bases at V and 6 bases at J, leaving 4 bases unmatched. The germline gives CDR1 SQVTM, CDR2 ANQGSEA. The CDR3 sequence is 13 residues long. The CDR3 here is CSVSGLAAGELFF. As DNA, the CDR3 is TGCAGCGTTTCGGGACTAGCCGCCGGGGAGCTGTTTTTT.

The chain uses TRBV6-1 and TRBJ2-1; TRBD2 is a possible D gene (5 bases). The V and J ends lost 4 bases and 9 bases respectively, with 13 bases between them. The CDR3 loop spans 13 amino acids. Germline V gene sequence: CDR1 MNHNS, CDR2 SASEGT. In DNA form, the CDR3 reads TGTGCCAGCAGTGCCCGTAGCGCGGTTGAGCAGTTCTTC. This gives the protein CASSARSAVEQFF.

J is TRBJ2-3 and V is TRBV6-1; D perhaps matches TRBD2 (7 bases). The CDR3 covers 15 residues. In germline, CDR1 is MNHNS, CDR2 SASEGT. The V and J ends lost 1 base and 5 bases respectively, with 13 bases between them. CDR3 region: CASSEVGGAIDTQYF. The CDR3 coding sequence is TGTGCCAGCAGTGAAGTGGGGGGGGCAATAGATACGCAGTATTTT.